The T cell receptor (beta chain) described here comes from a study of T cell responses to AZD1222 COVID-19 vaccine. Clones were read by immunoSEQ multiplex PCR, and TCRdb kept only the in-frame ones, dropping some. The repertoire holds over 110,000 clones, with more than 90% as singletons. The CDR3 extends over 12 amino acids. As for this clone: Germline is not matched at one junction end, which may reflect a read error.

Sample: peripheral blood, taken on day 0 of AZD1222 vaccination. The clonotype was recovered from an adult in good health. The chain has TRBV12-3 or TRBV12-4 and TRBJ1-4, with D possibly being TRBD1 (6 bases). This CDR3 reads CASSLGGASSFF. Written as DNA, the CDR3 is TGTGCCAGCAGTTTGGGGGGGGCTTCCTCCTTCTTT.